A selection of T cell receptor beta chains follows, all from one sample in a study of a mutant IDH1 vaccine in newly diagnosed glioma. The assay was immunoSEQ multiplex PCR, and TCRdb's table has in-frame clones only and misses some. The table lists 80,000 to 100,000 clones, around 77% of them singletons. Specimen: PBMCs, collected from a glioma patient treated with radiotherapy, temozolomide or both. The receptors stem from a middle-aged man with glioma. The CDR3 runs from the conserved cysteine through the conserved F or W. The D gene is left open where the match is weak. Some rows mark clone size as missing; the rest say once, few, many or name a class of expanded clone.

J gene: TRBJ1-2; clone size: -; V gene: TRBV6-1; D gene: -; CDR3 DNA: TGTGCCAGCAGCCAAACGGGACTTCTAGGCTATGGCTACACCTTC; CDR3 protein: CASSQTGLLGYGYTF
J gene: TRBJ2-1; clone size: -; V gene: TRBV13; D gene: TRBD2; CDR3 DNA: TGTGCCAGCAGCTCCCTACTAGCGGGAGGAGGTACTGAGCAGTTCTTC; CDR3 protein: CASSSLLAGGGTEQFF
J gene: TRBJ1-3; clone size: -; V gene: TRBV7-2; D gene: -; CDR3 DNA: TGTGCCAGCAGCCGAGAACCCACTGGAAACACCATATATTTT; CDR3 protein: CASSREPTGNTIYF
J gene: TRBJ2-1; clone size: -; V gene: TRBV5-1; D gene: TRBD2; CDR3 DNA: TGCGCCAGCAGCACCACTAGCGGGGGTTCGGGGCGCAATGAGCAGTTCTTC; CDR3 protein: CASSTTSGGSGRNEQFF
J gene: TRBJ2-5; clone size: once; V gene: TRBV7-7; D gene: -; CDR3 DNA: TGTGCTAGCAGCCCGGTAATGGAGACCCAGTACTTC; CDR3 protein: CASSPVMETQYF
J gene: TRBJ2-6; clone size: -; V gene: TRBV28; D gene: -; CDR3 DNA: TGTGCCAGCAGTTTATTGGGCCACGGGGCCACTGGGGCCAACGTCCTGACTTTC; CDR3 protein: CASSLLGHGATGANVLTF
J gene: TRBJ1-2; clone size: -; V gene: TRBV18; D gene: -; CDR3 DNA: TGTGCCAGCTCACCCGAAACGGGCAGGTCTGGCTACACCTTC; CDR3 protein: CASSPETGRSGYTF
J gene: TRBJ2-1; clone size: -; V gene: TRBV29-1; D gene: TRBD1; CDR3 DNA: TGCAGCGGAAGACAGGGGAAAGTTTCCAATGAGCAGTTCTTC; CDR3 protein: CSGRQGKVSNEQFF
J gene: TRBJ2-7; clone size: once; V gene: TRBV11-1; D gene: -; CDR3 DNA: TGTGCCAGCAGCTTAGATACAGGACGAACCAACGAGCAGTACTTC; CDR3 protein: CASSLDTGRTNEQYF
J gene: TRBJ1-1; clone size: -; V gene: TRBV5-6; D gene: -; CDR3 DNA: TGTGCCAGCAGCTTGTACACTGAAGCTTTCTTT; CDR3 protein: CASSLYTEAFF
J gene: TRBJ2-1; clone size: -; V gene: TRBV2; D gene: TRBD2; CDR3 DNA: TGTGCCAGACCGGGACTAGCGGGAAGAGGTGAGCAGTTCTTC; CDR3 protein: CARPGLAGRGEQFF
J gene: TRBJ2-3; clone size: -; V gene: TRBV7-3; D gene: TRBD2; CDR3 DNA: TGTGCCAGCAGCTCGACTAGCGGGGCTAGCACAGATACGCAGTATTTT; CDR3 protein: CASSSTSGASTDTQYF
J gene: TRBJ1-3; clone size: once; V gene: TRBV29-1; D gene: -; CDR3 DNA: TGCAGCGTTAACGGGCAGGGAAGCTCTGGAAACACCATATATTTT; CDR3 protein: CSVNGQGSSGNTIYF
J gene: TRBJ2-5; clone size: -; V gene: TRBV18; D gene: TRBD1; CDR3 DNA: TGTGCCAGCTCACTACAGGGGGCGGTGGAGACCCAGTACTTC; CDR3 protein: CASSLQGAVETQYF
J gene: TRBJ2-5; clone size: -; V gene: TRBV18; D gene: TRBD2; CDR3 DNA: TGTGCCAGCTCACCGGGAGCGGGGGGCTACCAAGAGACCCAGTACTTC; CDR3 protein: CASSPGAGGYQETQYF